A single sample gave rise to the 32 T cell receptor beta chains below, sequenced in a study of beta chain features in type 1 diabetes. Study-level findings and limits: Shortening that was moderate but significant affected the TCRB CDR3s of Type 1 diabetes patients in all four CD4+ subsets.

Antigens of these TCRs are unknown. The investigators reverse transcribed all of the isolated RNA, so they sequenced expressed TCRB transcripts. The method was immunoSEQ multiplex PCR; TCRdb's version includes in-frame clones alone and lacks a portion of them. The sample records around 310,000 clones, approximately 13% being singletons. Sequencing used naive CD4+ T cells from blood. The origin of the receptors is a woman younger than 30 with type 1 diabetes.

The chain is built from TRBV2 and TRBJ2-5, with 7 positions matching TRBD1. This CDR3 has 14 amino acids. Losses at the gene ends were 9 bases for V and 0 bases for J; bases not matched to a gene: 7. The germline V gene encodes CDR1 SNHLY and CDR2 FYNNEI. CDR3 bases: TGTGCCAGTCGACAGGGAGCGTACCAAGAGACCCAGTACTTC. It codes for CASRQGAYQETQYF. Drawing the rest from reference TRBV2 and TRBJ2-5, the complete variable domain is EPEVTQTPSHQVTQMGQEVILRCVPISNHLYFYWYRQILGQKVEFLVSFYNNEISEKSEIFDDQFSVERPDGSNFTLKIRSTKLEDSAMYFCASRQGAYQETQYFGPGTRLLVL.

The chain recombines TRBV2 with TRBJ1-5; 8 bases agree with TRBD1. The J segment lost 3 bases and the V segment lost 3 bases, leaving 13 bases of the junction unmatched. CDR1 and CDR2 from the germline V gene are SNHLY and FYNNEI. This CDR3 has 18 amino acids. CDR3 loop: CASSDARSSRGLNQPQHF. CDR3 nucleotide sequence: TGTGCCAGCAGTGATGCTCGATCGAGCAGGGGGCTCAATCAGCCCCAGCATTTT.

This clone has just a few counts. For the CDR3, the DNA is TGTGCCACCAGCAGTGGACAGGGGGCCTCTAATGAAAAACTGTTTTTT. Protein sequence: CATSSGQGASNEKLFF. The chain is built from TRBV15 and TRBJ1-4; 11 nucleotides align to TRBD1. V lost 3 bases, J lost 3 bases, and 3 bases stayed unmatched. The CDR3 runs 16 residues. Per the germline V gene, CDR1 is LNHNV and CDR2 is YYDKDF (reference sequence).

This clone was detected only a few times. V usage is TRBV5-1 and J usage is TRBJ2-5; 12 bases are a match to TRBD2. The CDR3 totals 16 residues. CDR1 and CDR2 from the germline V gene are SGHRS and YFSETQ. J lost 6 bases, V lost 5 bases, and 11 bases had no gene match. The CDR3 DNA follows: TGCGCCAGCAGTCCTCTAGCGGGAGGGGCTCAGCAGACCCAGTACTTC. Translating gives CASSPLAGGAQQTQYF.

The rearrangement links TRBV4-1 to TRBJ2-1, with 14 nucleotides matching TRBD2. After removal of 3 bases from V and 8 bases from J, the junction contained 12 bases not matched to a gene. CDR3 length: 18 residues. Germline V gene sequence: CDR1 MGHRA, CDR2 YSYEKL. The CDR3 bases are TGCGCCAGCAGCCAGGGGACTAGCGGGAGTATCTGGCAGGATGAGCAGTTCTTC. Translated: CASSQGTSGSIWQDEQFF.

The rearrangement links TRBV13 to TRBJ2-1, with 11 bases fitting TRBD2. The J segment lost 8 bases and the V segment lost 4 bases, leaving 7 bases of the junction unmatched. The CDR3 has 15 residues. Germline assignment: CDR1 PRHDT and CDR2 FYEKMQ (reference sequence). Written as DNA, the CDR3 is TGTGCCAGCAGCTGGGGGACTAGCGGATTGTATGAGCAGTTCTTC. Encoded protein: CASSWGTSGLYEQFF.

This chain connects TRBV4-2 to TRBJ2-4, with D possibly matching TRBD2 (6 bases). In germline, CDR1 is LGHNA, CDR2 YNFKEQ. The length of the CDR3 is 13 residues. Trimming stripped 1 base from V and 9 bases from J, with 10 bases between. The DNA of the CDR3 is TGTGCCAGCAGCCAAGGGCGGGGTGGCATTCAGTACTTC. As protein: CASSQGRGGIQYF.

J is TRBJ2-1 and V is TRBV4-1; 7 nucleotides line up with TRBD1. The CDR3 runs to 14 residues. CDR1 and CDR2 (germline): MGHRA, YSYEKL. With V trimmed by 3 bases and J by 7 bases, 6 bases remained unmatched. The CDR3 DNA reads TGCGCCAGCAGCCACCTCGACAGGGAGAATGAGCAGTTCTTC. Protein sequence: CASSHLDRENEQFF.

The CDR3, as DNA: TGTGCCAGCAGCTTATCAGGGCCCTACAATGAGCAGTTCTTC. Amino acid sequence: CASSLSGPYNEQFF. The rearrangement links TRBV11-2 to TRBJ2-1; TRBD1 might be the D (5 bases). Germline lookup yields CDR1 SGHAT and CDR2 FQNNGV. V gave up 2 bases and J gave up 2 bases, with 7 bases separating them. The CDR3 spans 14 residues.

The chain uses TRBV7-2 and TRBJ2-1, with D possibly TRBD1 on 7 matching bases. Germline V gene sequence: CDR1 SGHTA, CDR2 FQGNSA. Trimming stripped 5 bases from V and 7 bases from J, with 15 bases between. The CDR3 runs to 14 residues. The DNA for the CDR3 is TGTGCCAGCAGCGGGGGACAGCGGGTTAATGAGCAGTTCTTC. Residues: CASSGGQRVNEQFF.

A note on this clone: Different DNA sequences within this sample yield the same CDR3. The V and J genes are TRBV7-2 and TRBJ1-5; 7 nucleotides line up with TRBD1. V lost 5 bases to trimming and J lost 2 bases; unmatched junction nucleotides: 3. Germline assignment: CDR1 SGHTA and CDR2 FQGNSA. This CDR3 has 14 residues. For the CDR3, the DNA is TGTGCCAGCAGCCGACAGGGTGGCAATCAGCCCCAGCATTTT. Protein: CASSRQGGNQPQHF.

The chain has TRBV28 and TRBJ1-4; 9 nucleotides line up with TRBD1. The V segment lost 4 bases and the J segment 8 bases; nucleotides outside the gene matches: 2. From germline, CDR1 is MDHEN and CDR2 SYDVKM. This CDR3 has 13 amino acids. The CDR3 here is CASSSGQGEKLFF. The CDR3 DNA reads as TGTGCCAGCAGTTCCGGACAGGGGGAAAAACTGTTTTTT.

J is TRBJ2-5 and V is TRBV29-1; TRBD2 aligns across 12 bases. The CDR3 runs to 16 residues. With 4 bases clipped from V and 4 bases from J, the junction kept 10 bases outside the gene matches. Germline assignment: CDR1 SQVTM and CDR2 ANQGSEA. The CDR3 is CSVVLPSGRGGETQYF. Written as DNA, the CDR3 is TGCAGCGTTGTGCTTCCTAGCGGGAGGGGAGGAGAGACCCAGTACTTC.

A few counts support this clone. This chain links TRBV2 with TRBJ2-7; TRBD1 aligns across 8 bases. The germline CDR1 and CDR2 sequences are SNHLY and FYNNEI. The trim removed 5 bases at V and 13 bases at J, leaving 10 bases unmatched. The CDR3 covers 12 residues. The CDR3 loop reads CASSFQRDRSYF. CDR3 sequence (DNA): TGTGCCAGCAGTTTCCAACGGGACAGGAGCTACTTC.

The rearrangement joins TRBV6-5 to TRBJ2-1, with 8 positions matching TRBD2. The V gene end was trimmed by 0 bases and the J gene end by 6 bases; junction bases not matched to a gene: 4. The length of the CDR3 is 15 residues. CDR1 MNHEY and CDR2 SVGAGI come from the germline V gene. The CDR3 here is CASSYSGTSFNEQFF. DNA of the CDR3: TGTGCCAGCAGTTACTCTGGGACTAGTTTCAATGAGCAGTTCTTC.

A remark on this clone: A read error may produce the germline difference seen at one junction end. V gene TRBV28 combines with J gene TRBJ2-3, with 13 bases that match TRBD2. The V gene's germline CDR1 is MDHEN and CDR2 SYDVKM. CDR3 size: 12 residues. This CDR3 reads CASSPRTSGGVF. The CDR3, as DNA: TGTGCCAGCAGCCCCAGGACTAGCGGGGGCGTCTTT.

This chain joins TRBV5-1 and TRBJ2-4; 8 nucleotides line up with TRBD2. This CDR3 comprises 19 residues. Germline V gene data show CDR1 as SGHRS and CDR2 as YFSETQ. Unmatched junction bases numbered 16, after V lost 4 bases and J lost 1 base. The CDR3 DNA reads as TGCGCCAGCAGCCCGGGGGTCCGGGGGGGAAAATTCGCCAAAAACATTCAGTACTTC. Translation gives CASSPGVRGGKFAKNIQYF.

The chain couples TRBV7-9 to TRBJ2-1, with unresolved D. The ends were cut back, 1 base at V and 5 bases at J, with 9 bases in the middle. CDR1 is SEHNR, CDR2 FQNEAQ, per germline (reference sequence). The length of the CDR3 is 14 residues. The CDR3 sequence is CASSLVVGDNEQFF. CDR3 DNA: TGTGCCAGCAGCTTAGTTGTGGGCGACAATGAGCAGTTCTTC.

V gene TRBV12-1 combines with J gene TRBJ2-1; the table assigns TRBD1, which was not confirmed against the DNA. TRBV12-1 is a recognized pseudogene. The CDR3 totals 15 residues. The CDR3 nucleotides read TGTGCCAGCAGATCCAGGACAAACTCCTACAATGAGCAGTTCTTC. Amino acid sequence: CASRSRTNSYNEQFF.

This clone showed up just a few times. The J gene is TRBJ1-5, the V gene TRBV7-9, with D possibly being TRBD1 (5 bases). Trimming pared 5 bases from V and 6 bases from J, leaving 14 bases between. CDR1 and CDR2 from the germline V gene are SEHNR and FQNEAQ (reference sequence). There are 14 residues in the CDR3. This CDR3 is CASSPQGRVQPQHF. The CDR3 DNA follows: TGTGCCAGCAGCCCTCAGGGTCGCGTTCAGCCCCAGCATTTT.

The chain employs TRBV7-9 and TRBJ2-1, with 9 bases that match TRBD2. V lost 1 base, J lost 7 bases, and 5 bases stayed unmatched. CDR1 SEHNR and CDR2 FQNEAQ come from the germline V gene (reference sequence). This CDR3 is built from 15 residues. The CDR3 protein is CASSLVAGGRNEQFF. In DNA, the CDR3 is TGTGCCAGCAGCTTAGTCGCGGGAGGGCGGAATGAGCAGTTCTTC.

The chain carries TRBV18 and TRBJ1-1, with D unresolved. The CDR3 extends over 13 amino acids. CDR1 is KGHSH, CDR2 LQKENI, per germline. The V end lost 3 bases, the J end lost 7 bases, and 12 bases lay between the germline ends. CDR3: CASSPALELEAFF. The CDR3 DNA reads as TGTGCCAGCTCACCCGCATTGGAGCTTGAAGCTTTCTTT.

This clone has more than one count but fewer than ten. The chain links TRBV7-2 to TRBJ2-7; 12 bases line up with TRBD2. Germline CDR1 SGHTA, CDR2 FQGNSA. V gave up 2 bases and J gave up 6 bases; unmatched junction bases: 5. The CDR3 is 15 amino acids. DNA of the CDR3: TGTGCCAGCAGCTTACGGACTAGCGGGATTGGCGAGCAGTACTTC. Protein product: CASSLRTSGIGEQYF.

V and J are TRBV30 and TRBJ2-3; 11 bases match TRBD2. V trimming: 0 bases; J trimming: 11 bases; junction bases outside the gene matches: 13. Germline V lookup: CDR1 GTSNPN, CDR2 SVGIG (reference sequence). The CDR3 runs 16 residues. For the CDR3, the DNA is TGTGCCTGGAGTGTACTATTAGCGGGAGGGCAATCGGTGCAGTATTTT. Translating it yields CAWSVLLAGGQSVQYF.

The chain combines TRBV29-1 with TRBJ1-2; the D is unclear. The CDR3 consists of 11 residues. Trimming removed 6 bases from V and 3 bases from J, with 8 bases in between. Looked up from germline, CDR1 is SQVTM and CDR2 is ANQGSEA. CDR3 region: CSVPFDYGYTF. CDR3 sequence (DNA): TGCAGCGTCCCTTTCGACTATGGCTACACCTTC.

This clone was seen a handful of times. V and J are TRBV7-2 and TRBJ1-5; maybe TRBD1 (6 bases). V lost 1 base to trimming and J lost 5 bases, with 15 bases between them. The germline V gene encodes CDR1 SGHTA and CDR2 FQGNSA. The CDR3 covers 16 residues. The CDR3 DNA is TGTGCCAGCAGCTTAGGGGCAGGGGAACGTTATCAGCCCCAGCATTTT. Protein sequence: CASSLGAGERYQPQHF.

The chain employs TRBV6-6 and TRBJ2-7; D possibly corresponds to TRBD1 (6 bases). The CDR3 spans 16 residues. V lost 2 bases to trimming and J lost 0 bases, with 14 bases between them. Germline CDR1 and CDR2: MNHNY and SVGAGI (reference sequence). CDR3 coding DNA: TGTGCCAGCAGTTACCGCAGGGGCTACAGCTCCTACGAGCAGTACGTC. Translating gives CASSYRRGYSSYEQYV.

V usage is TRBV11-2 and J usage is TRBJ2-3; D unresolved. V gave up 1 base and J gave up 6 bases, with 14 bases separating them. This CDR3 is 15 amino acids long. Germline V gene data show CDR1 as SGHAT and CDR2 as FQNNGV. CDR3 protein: CASSLAGLVSDTQYF. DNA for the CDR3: TGTGCCAGCAGCTTAGCGGGTTTAGTCAGTGATACGCAGTATTTT.

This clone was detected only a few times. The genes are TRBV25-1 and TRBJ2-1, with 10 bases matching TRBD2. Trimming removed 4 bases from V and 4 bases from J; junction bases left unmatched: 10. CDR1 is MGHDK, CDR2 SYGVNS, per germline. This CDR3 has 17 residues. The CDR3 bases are TGTGCCAGCAGTGTAGGACTAGCGGCCGTTCATTACAATGAGCAGTTCTTC. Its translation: CASSVGLAAVHYNEQFF.

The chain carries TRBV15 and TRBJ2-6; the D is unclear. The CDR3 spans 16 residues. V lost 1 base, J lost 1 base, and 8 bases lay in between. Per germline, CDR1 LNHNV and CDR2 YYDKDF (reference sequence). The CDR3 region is CATSRATGSGANVLTF. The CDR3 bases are TGTGCCACCAGCAGAGCGACGGGTTCTGGGGCCAACGTCCTGACTTTC.

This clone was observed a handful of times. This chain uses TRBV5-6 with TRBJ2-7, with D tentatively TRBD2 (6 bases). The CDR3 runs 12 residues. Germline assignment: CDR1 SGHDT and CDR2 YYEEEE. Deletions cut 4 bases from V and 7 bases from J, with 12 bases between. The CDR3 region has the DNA TGTGCCAGCAGCACGGCGGAGGGGGAGCAGTACTTC. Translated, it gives CASSTAEGEQYF.

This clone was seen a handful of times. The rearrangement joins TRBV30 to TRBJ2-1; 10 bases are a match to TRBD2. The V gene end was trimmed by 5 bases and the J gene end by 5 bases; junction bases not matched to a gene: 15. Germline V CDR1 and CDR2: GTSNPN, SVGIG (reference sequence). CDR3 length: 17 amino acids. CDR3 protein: CAWDGSQVAGGHNEQFF. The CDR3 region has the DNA TGTGCCTGGGACGGTAGTCAGGTAGCGGGAGGCCACAATGAGCAGTTCTTC.